The next 15 T cell receptor beta chains were all read from a single sample in a study of Ad26.COV2.S vaccination and SARS-CoV-2 variants (dated by TCRdb to the early 2020s). Library method: the immunoSEQ multiplex PCR assay. TCRdb stores this immuneACCESS table with in-frame sequences only. Part of the clones is absent; in the studies checked, under half of the shortfall reflects unresolved V genes, and no reason is known for the rest. The sample profile shows 400,000 to 450,000 clones; approximately 92% of them were found once. The ten largest clonotypes hold around 1.7% of the sample. Read against the paper, the sample's treatment or condition label means: approximately 18 received Ad26.COV2.S at low or high dose, single or two shots; roughly five received placebo; per-sample allocation not given. Repertoires of vaccine and placebo recipients were sequenced from samples taken on day 63 after the first injection.

The sample in question was peripheral blood, obtained in a trial of Ad26.COV2.S vaccine versus placebo. The receptors were sampled from a person aged 18-60 years who received the Ad26.COV2.S COVID-19 vaccine or a placebo.

A single count supports this clone. The chain is built from TRBV3-1 (or the pseudogene TRBV3-2) and TRBJ1-5; D is possibly TRBD1 (6 bases). Trimming cost V 4 bases and J 0 bases, with 13 bases left between them. Germline V gene data show CDR1 as LGHDT and CDR2 as YNNKEL (reference sequence). The CDR3 runs 16 residues. The CDR3 loop is CASSLGDIYSNQPQHF. The CDR3 DNA reads TGTGCCAGCAGCCTGGGGGACATATATAGCAATCAGCCCCAGCATTTT.

The chain recombines TRBV15 with TRBJ1-4; tentative D call: TRBD1 (5 bases). The CDR3 sequence is 16 residues long. The V gene's germline CDR1 is LNHNV and CDR2 YYDKDF (reference sequence). The V and J ends lost 0 bases and 8 bases respectively, with 16 bases between them. The CDR3 spells CATSRDLQGPEEKLFF. The CDR3 nucleotides read TGTGCCACCAGCAGAGATTTGCAGGGTCCGGAGGAAAAACTGTTTTTT.

In its sample, this clone was seen once. This rearrangement joins TRBV6-2 or TRBV6-3 to TRBJ1-2; TRBD1 might be the D (5 bases). V dropped 6 bases and J dropped 7 bases, with 9 bases sitting between them. CDR1 is MNHEY and CDR2 is SVGEGT in the germline V gene. The CDR3 covers 11 residues. The CDR3 nucleotides are TGTGCCAGCAGCCCCGGGGGTGGCTACACCTTC. This translates into CASSPGGGYTF.

The chain employs TRBV2 and TRBJ2-1; possibly TRBD1 for D (5 bases). Germline lookup yields CDR1 SNHLY and CDR2 FYNNEI. This CDR3 contains 12 residues. V was clipped by 3 bases and J by 8 bases, with 8 bases between them. Here the CDR3 DNA reads TGTGCCAGCAGTGAGGAGACAGATGAGCAGTTCTTC. This encodes CASSEETDEQFF.

This clone was seen only a few times. This chain uses TRBV29-1 with TRBJ2-1; D is unresolved. There are 10 residues in the CDR3. The germline V gene encodes CDR1 SQVTM and CDR2 ANQGSEA. With 6 bases removed from V and 8 bases from J, the gap between germline ends came to 8 bases. Written as DNA, the CDR3 is TGCAGCGTCCCCTTATATGAGCAGTTCTTC. Its protein is CSVPLYEQFF.

The V and J genes are TRBV12-3 or TRBV12-4 and TRBJ1-1; D may be TRBD1 (6 bases). The CDR3 contains 13 residues. V lost 5 bases to trimming and J lost 10 bases, with 17 bases between them. The CDR3 reads CASSPREGHLAFF. The CDR3 DNA reads TGTGCCAGCAGTCCCCGGGAGGGACACTTAGCTTTCTTT.

V and J are TRBV6-6 and TRBJ2-7; no definite D call. Germline CDR1 MNHNY, CDR2 SVGAGI (reference sequence). CDR3 length: 17 amino acids. V lost 5 bases and J 0 bases, leaving 20 bases between the germline ends. The CDR3: CASSHPPLGKSSYEQYF. The CDR3 nucleotides are TGTGCCAGCAGTCATCCCCCACTGGGCAAGAGCTCCTACGAGCAGTACTTC.

V and J are TRBV18 and TRBJ1-4; no clear D. This CDR3 has 15 residues. Germline CDR1 KGHSH, CDR2 LQKENI. The germline V and J ends were trimmed by 3 bases and 5 bases, with 13 bases remaining between them. CDR3 in amino acids: CASSPQNGLNEKLFF. As DNA, the CDR3 is TGTGCCAGCTCACCCCAGAATGGGCTGAATGAAAAACTGTTTTTT. The whole variable domain, filled in from reference TRBV18 and TRBJ1-4, reads NAGVMQNPRHLVRRRGQEARLRCSPMKGHSHVYWYRQLPEEGLKFMVYLQKENIIDESGMPKERFSAEFPKEGPSILRIQQVVRGDSAAYFCASSPQNGLNEKLFFGSGTQLSVL.

This clone has a single count. The V gene is TRBV7-9, the J gene TRBJ2-3, with 8 bases lining up with TRBD1. The CDR3 consists of 17 residues. Looked up from germline, CDR1 is SEHNR and CDR2 is FQNEAQ (reference sequence). Trimming cost V 5 bases and J 0 bases; bases outside gene matches: 10. DNA for the CDR3: TGTGCCAGCAGCCTGGGGACAGGACGTTCTAGCACAGATACGCAGTATTTT. Protein: CASSLGTGRSSTDTQYF.

The gene calls are TRBV5-6 and TRBJ2-1; D possibly corresponds to TRBD2 (6 bases). The CDR3 length is 15 residues. The V end was cut by 2 bases, the J end by 2 bases, with 11 bases between. Germline assignment: CDR1 SGHDT and CDR2 YYEEEE. The CDR3 DNA reads as TGTGCCAGCAGCTTTGGGCTAGCGACCTACAATGAGCAGTTCTTC. Protein product: CASSFGLATYNEQFF.

The chain employs TRBV19 and TRBJ2-1, with D maybe TRBD1 (6 bases). Deletions cut 2 bases from V and 10 bases from J, with 12 bases between. In germline, CDR1 is LNHDA, CDR2 SQIVND (reference sequence). CDR3 size: 13 residues. The CDR3 DNA sequence: TGTGCCAGTAGTATATCCAGGGGACGAGAGCAGTTCTTC. Translating it yields CASSISRGREQFF. Drawing the rest from reference TRBV19 and TRBJ2-1, the complete variable domain is DGGITQSPKYLFRKEGQNVTLSCEQNLNHDAMYWYRQDPGQGLRLIYYSQIVNDFQKGDIAEGYSVSREKKESFPLTVTSAQKNPTAFYLCASSISRGREQFFGPGTRLTVL.

This clone was counted between two and nine times. This sequence joins TRBV19 and TRBJ1-6; 7 nucleotides agree with TRBD1. Trimming at V came to 5 bases and at J to 4 bases, leaving 5 bases not matched to a gene. CDR1 is LNHDA, CDR2 SQIVND, per germline (reference sequence). The CDR3 totals 15 residues. CDR3 sequence: CASSDRDSYNSPLHF. The DNA of the CDR3 is TGTGCCAGTAGTGACCGGGACAGTTATAATTCACCCCTCCACTTT.

The rearrangement uses TRBV5-1 and TRBJ2-1; 7 nucleotides align to TRBD1. The CDR3 length is 13 residues. Trimming at V came to 3 bases and at J to 6 bases, leaving 3 bases not matched to a gene. Germline CDR1 is SGHRS and CDR2 is YFSETQ. CDR3 DNA sequence: TGCGCCAGCAGCTACGGACAGGCCAATGAGCAGTTCTTC. It codes for CASSYGQANEQFF.

The chain combines TRBV6-2 or TRBV6-3 with TRBJ1-5, with D unresolved. The germline V gene has CDR1 MNHEY and CDR2 SVGEGT. The germline V and J ends were trimmed by 0 bases and 3 bases, with 6 bases remaining between them. The length of the CDR3 is 14 residues. The CDR3 region has the DNA TGTGCCAGCAGTTACTCGGGTCTCAATCAGCCCCAGCATTTT. This codes for CASSYSGLNQPQHF.

The chain employs TRBV7-2 and TRBJ1-6; TRBD1 might be the D (6 bases). Germline CDR1 SGHTA, CDR2 FQGNSA. The CDR3 sequence is 14 residues long. Trimming took 6 bases from V and 8 from J, leaving 14 bases between them. The CDR3 region is CASRPDRSYSPLHF. For the CDR3, the DNA is TGTGCCAGCAGACCGGACAGATCGTATTCACCCCTCCACTTT. The full variable domain, in which reference TRBV7-2 and TRBJ1-6 provide the parts outside the CDR3, is GAGVSQSPSNKVTEKGKDVELRCDPISGHTALYWYRQSLGQGLEFLIYFQGNSAPDKSGLPSDRFSAERTGGSVSTLTIQRTQQEDSAVYLCASRPDRSYSPLHFGNGTRLTVT.